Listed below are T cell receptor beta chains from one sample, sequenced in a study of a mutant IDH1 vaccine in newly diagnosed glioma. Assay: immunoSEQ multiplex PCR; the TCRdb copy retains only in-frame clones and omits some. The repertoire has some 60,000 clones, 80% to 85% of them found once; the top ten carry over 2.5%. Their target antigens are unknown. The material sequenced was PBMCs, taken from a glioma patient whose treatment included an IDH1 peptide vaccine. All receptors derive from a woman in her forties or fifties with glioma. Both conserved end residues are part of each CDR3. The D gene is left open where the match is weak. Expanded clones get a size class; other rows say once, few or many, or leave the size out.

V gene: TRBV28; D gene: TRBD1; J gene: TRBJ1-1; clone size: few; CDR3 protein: CASSSRTGGSFTEAFF; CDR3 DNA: TGTGCCAGCAGTTCTCGGACAGGGGGCTCGTTCACTGAAGCTTTCTTT
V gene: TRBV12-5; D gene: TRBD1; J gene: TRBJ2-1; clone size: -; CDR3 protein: CASGKPGQGYNEQFF; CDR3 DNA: TGTGCTAGTGGTAAACCGGGACAGGGATACAATGAGCAGTTCTTC
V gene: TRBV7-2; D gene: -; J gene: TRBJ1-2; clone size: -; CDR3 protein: CASSLVVRESGYTF; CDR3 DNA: TGTGCCAGCAGCTTAGTCGTTAGGGAAAGCGGCTACACCTTC
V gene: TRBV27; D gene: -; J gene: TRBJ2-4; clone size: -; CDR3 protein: CASREAKNIQYF; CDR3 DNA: TGTGCCAGCCGGGAAGCCAAAAACATTCAGTACTTC
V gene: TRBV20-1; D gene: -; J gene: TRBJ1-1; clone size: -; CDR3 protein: CSASRGNWAFF; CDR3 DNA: TGCAGTGCTAGTAGGGGGAACTGGGCTTTCTTT
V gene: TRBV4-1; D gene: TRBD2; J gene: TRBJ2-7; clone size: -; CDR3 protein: CASSQLPSGGPRNSYEQYF; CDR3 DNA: TGCGCCAGCAGCCAATTGCCCAGCGGGGGGCCCCGCAACTCCTACGAGCAGTACTTC
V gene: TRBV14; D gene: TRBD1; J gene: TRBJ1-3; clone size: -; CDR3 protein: CASSQDGTGSGNTIYF; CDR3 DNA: TGTGCCAGCAGCCAAGACGGGACAGGGTCTGGAAACACCATATATTTT
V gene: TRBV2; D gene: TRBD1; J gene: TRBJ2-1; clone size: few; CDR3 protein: CARERAGTGGKDEQFF; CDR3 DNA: TGTGCCAGGGAAAGGGCCGGGACAGGGGGCAAGGATGAGCAGTTCTTC
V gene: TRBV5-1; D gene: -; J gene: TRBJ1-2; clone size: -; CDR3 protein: CASSSGTSNYGYTF; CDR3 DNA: TGCGCCAGCAGCTCCGGGACTTCTAACTATGGCTACACCTTC
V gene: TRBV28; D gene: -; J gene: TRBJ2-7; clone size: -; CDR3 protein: CASNFASVPYEQYF; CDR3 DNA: TGTGCCAGCAATTTCGCGTCGGTTCCCTACGAGCAGTACTTC
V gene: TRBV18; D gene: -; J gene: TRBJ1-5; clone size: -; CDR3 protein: CASSPFRGDGQPQHF; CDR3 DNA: TGTGCCAGCTCACCCTTTCGAGGGGACGGCCAGCCCCAGCATTTT
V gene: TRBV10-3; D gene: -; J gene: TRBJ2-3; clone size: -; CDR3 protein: CAISEGAYGKGGTDTQYF; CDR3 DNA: TGTGCCATCAGTGAGGGGGCCTACGGAAAAGGCGGAACAGATACGCAGTATTTT
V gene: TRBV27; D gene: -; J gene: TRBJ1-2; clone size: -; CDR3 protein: CASSSPGKPGYGYTF; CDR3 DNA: TGTGCCAGCAGTTCCCCGGGCAAGCCCGGCTATGGCTACACCTTC
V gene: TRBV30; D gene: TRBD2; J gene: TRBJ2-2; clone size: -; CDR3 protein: CACLSGGSNTGELFF; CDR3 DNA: TGTGCCTGCCTTAGCGGGGGATCGAACACCGGGGAGCTGTTTTTT
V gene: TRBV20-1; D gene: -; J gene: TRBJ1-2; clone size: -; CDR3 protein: CSARKQGGYTF; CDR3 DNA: TGCAGTGCTAGAAAACAGGGAGGCTACACCTTC
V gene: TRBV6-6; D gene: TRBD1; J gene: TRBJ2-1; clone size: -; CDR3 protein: CASRLQGNNEQFF; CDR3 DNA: TGTGCCAGCAGACTACAGGGGAACAATGAGCAGTTCTTC
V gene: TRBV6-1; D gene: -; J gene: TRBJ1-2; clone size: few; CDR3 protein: CASSEGQQDSYTF; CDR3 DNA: TGTGCCAGCAGTGAAGGTCAACAGGATAGCTACACCTTC
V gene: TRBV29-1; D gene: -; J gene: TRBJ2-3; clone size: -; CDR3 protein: CSVVGDTDTQYF; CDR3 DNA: TGCAGCGTTGTAGGGGACACAGATACGCAGTATTTT
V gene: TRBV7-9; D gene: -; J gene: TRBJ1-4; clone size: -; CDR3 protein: CASSSRGYEKLFF; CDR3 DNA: TGTGCCAGCAGCTCCAGGGGTTACGAAAAACTGTTTTTT
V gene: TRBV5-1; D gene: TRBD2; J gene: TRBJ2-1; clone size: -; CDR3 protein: CASSTGLAGGHEQFF; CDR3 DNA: TGCGCCAGCAGCACGGGACTAGCGGGGGGGCATGAGCAGTTCTTC
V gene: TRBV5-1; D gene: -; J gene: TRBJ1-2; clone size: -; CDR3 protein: CASSSGGSGYTF; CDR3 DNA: TGCGCCAGCAGCTCGGGGGGTAGCGGCTACACCTTC
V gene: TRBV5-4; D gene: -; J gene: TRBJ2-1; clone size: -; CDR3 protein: CASSSRVRTDYNEQFF; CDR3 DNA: TGTGCCAGCAGCTCGAGGGTGAGGACAGACTACAATGAGCAGTTCTTC
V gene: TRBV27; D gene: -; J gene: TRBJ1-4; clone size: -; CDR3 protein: CASSNAGDGEKLFF; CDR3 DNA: TGTGCCAGCTCCAACGCCGGGGACGGCGAAAAACTGTTTTTT
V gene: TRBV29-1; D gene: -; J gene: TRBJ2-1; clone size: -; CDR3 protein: CSAGQSSSYNEQFF; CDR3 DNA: TGCAGCGCGGGGCAGTCGAGCTCCTACAATGAGCAGTTCTTC
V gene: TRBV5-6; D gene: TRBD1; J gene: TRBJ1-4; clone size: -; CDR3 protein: CASSFGTGTKLFF; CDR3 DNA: TGTGCCAGCAGCTTCGGGACAGGGACAAAACTGTTTTTT
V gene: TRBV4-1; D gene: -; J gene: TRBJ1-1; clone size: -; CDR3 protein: CASSQGVNTEAFF; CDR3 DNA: TGCGCCAGCAGCCAAGGTGTGAACACTGAAGCTTTCTTT
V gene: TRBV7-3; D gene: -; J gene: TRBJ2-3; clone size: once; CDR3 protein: CASSPTPSSTDTQYF; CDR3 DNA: TGTGCCAGCAGCCCAACTCCGAGCTCCACAGATACGCAGTATTTT
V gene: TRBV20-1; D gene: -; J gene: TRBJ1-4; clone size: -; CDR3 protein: CSGFRGEELFF; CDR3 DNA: TGCAGTGGATTTAGGGGTGAGGAACTGTTTTTT
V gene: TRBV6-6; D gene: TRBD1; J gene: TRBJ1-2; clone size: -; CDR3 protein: CASSSTGTEGYTF; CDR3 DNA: TGTGCCAGCAGTTCGACAGGGACGGAGGGCTACACCTTC
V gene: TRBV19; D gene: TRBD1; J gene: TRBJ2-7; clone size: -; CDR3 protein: CASSPPGTGSYEQYF; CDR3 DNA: TGTGCCAGTAGTCCCCCCGGGACAGGATCCTACGAGCAGTACTTC
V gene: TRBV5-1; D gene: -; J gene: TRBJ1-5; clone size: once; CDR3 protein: CASSLGGSDSNQPQHF; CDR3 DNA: TGCGCCAGCAGCTTGGGAGGGTCGGATAGCAATCAGCCCCAGCATTTT
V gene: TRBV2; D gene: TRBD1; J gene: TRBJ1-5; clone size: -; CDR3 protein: CASSWTGGNQPQHF; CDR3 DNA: TGTGCCAGCTCTTGGACAGGGGGCAATCAGCCCCAGCATTTT
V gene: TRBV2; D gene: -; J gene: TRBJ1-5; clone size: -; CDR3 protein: CASSEGGGQPQHF; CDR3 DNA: TGTGCCAGCAGTGAAGGGGGTGGGCAGCCCCAGCATTTT